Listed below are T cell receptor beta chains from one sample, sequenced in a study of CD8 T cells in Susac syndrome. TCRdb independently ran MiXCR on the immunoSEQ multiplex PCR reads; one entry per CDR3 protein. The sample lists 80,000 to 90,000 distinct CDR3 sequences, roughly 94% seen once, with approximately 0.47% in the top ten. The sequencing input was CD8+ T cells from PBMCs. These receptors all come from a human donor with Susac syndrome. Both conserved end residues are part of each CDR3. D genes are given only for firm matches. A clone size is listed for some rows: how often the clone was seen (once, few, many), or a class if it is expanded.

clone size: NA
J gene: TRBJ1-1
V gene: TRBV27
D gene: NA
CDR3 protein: CASKSSRDTSLNTEAFF
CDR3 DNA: TGTGCCAGCAAATCCTCCCGGGACACGTCGTTGAACACTGAAGCTTTCTTT

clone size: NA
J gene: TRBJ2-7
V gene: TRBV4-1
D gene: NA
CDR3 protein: CASSQGFGAPYEQYF
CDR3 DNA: TGCGCCAGCAGCCAAGGGTTCGGGGCTCCCTACGAGCAGTACTTC

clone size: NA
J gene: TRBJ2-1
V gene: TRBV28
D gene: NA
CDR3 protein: CASSYSTGTEYNEQFF
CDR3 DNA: TGTGCCAGCAGTTATTCGACCGGGACCGAATACAATGAGCAGTTCTTC

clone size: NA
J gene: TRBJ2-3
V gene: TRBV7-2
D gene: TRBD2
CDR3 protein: CASSPGTSYPDTQYF
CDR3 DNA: TGTGCCAGCAGCCCCGGGACTAGCTATCCAGATACGCAGTATTTT

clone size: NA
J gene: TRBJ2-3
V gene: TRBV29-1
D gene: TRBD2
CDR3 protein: CSVEGIAGGVVSFSDTQYF
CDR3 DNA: TGCAGCGTTGAAGGGATAGCGGGAGGGGTAGTATCATTCTCAGATACGCAGTATTTT

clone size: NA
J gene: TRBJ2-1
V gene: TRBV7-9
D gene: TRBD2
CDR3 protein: CASSHGLAGAGEQFF
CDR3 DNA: TGTGCCAGCAGCCACGGACTAGCGGGAGCCGGTGAGCAGTTCTTC

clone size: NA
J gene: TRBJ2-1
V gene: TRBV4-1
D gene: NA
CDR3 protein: CASSQVESSDEQFF
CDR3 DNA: TGCGCCAGCAGCCAAGTCGAGAGTTCCGATGAGCAGTTCTTC

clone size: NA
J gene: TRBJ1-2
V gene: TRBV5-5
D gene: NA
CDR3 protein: CASSLEGGLGYGYTF
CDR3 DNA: TGTGCCAGCAGCTTGGAGGGGGGCCTCGGTTATGGCTACACCTTC

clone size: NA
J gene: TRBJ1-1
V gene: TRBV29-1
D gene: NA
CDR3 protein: CSVVGAAVTEAFF
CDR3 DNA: TGCAGCGTTGTAGGGGCCGCGGTCACTGAAGCTTTCTTT

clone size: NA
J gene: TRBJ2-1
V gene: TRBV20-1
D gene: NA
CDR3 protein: CSATSISQGPLNEQFF
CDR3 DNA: TGCAGTGCTACCTCGATTTCCCAGGGGCCGTTGAATGAGCAGTTCTTC

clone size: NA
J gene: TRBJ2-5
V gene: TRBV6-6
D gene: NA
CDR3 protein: CASSAAGQQETQYF
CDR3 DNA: TGTGCCAGCAGTGCTGCGGGACAGCAAGAGACCCAGTACTTC

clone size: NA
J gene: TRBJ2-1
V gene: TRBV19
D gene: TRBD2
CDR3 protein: CASSMSPGGEQFF
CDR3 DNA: TGTGCCAGTAGTATGTCCCCCGGGGGGGAGCAGTTCTTC

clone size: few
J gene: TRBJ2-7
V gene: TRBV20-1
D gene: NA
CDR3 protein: CSAPGGYEQYF
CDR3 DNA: TGCAGTGCTCCCGGAGGCTACGAGCAGTACTTC

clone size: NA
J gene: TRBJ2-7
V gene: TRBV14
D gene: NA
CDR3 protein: CASSQIGWQYF
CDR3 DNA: TGTGCCAGCAGCCAAATTGGGTGGCAGTACTTC

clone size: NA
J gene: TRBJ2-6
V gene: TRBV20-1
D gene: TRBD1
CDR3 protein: CSARDATGIGANVLTF
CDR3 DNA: TGCAGTGCTAGAGATGCGACAGGGATCGGGGCCAACGTCCTGACTTTC

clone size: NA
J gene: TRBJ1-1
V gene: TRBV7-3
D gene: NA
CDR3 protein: CASSPDSFTEAFF
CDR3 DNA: TGTGCCAGCAGCCCAGACAGTTTCACTGAAGCTTTCTTT

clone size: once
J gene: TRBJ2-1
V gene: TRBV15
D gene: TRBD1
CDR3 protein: CATSTDRASYNEQFF
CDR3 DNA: TGTGCCACCAGCACGGACAGGGCCTCCTACAATGAGCAGTTCTTC

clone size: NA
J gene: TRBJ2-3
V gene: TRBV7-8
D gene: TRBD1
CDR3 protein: CASSLGTGDSDTQYF
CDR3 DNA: TGTGCCAGCAGCTTAGGGACAGGGGATTCAGATACGCAGTATTTT

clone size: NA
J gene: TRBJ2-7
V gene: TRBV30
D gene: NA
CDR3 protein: CAWNPVSSYEQYF
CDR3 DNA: TGTGCCTGGAACCCGGTTTCATCCTACGAGCAGTACTTC

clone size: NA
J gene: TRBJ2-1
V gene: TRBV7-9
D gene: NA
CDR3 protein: CASSPSDGDVGFF
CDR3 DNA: TGTGCCAGCAGCCCCAGTGACGGGGATGTGGGGTTCTTC

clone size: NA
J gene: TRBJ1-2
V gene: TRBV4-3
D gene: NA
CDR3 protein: CASSQDGTTMGHYGYTF
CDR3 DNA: TGCGCCAGCAGCCAAGACGGGACAACGATGGGACACTATGGCTACACCTTC

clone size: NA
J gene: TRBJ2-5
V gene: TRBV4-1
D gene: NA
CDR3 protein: CASSQVRGQSPETQYF
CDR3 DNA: TGCGCCAGCAGCCAAGTCCGGGGGCAGTCCCCAGAGACCCAGTACTTC

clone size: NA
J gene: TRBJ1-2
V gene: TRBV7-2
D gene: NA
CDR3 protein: CASSLGAGDYTF
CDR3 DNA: TGTGCCAGCAGCTTAGGGGCCGGAGACTACACCTTC

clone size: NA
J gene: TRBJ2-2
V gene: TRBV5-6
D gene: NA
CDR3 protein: CASSLVIRVTGELFF
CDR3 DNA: TGTGCCAGCAGCTTGGTAATAAGGGTGACCGGGGAGCTGTTTTTT